Presented here are 21 T cell receptor beta chains from one specimen sequenced in a study of shared clonotypes between healthy human individuals. Generated by immunoSEQ multiplex PCR, the TCRdb table keeps only in-frame clones and is missing some. Seen here are about 2.2 million clones, around 93% observed once, and the top ten hold more than 1.5%. Naive-designated CD8 cells lacked CD45RO, were positively enriched for CCR7, and omitted terminally differentiated effector memory CD45RA+ cells. Sequencing was performed on naive CD8+ T cells from PBMCs. Receptors originate from a man in his late teens or twenties in good health. Some clones in this sample may be carry-over from other donors' samples.

A single count supports this clone. The same CDR3 arises from other DNA sequences in this sample as well. The V call is TRBV27, the J call TRBJ2-7; D unresolved. Germline V CDR1 and CDR2: MNHEY, SMNVEV (reference sequence). The ends were cut back, 2 bases at V and 0 bases at J, with 8 bases in the middle. The length of the CDR3 is 14 residues. CDR3 residues: CASSLRVNSYEQYF. CDR3 nucleotide sequence: TGTGCCAGCAGTTTACGAGTGAACTCCTACGAGCAGTACTTC.

The chain couples TRBV29-1 to TRBJ2-1; 11 nucleotides match TRBD2. Trimming removed 0 bases from V and 3 bases from J; junction bases left unmatched: 7. The CDR3 loop spans 17 amino acids. Germline loops: CDR1 SQVTM, CDR2 ANQGSEA. The CDR3: CSVEDPAGTSGYNEQFF. In DNA form, the CDR3 reads TGCAGCGTTGAAGACCCCGCGGGGACTAGCGGCTACAATGAGCAGTTCTTC.

The V call is TRBV7-3, the J call TRBJ1-3; no clear D gene. CDR3 length: 14 amino acids. The germline CDR1 and CDR2 sequences are SGHTA and FQGTGA. V was clipped by 5 bases and J by 2 bases, with 10 bases between them. In DNA form, the CDR3 reads TGTGCCAGCAGCCCCGCCGGCCCTGGAAACACCATATATTTT. The encoded protein is CASSPAGPGNTIYF.

The genes are TRBV9 and TRBJ2-7, with D possibly TRBD1 on 5 matching bases. V lost 4 bases to trimming and J lost 2 bases, with 13 bases between them. Germline CDR1 SGDLS, CDR2 YYNGEE. The CDR3 consists of 14 residues. CDR3 nucleotides: TGTGCCAGCAGCCCCTACAGGAGCACCTACGAGCAGTACTTC. It specifies CASSPYRSTYEQYF.

The genes are TRBV19 and TRBJ2-1; no clear D. Germline lookup yields CDR1 LNHDA and CDR2 SQIVND (reference sequence). Trimming removed 3 bases from V and 4 bases from J, with 7 bases in between. The CDR3 totals 13 residues. In nucleotides, the CDR3 is TGTGCCAGTAGTATCACTCGATACAATGAGCAGTTCTTC. This codes for CASSITRYNEQFF.

The chain joins TRBV6-5 to TRBJ2-1, with 8 nucleotides matching TRBD1. Per the germline V gene, CDR1 is MNHEY and CDR2 is SVGAGI. The CDR3 sequence is 16 residues long. V shed 0 bases and J 7 bases; nucleotides not matched to a gene: 8. For the CDR3, the DNA is TGTGCCAGCAGTTACTCGACAGGGGTAGTTAATAATGAGCAGTTCTTC. Its translation is CASSYSTGVVNNEQFF.

This clone is a singleton in its sample. The chain couples TRBV11-2 to TRBJ2-3, with D perhaps matching TRBD2 (6 bases). Trimming took off 3 bases at V and 2 bases at J, with 15 bases between the two ends. CDR1 SGHAT and CDR2 FQNNGV come from the germline V gene. This CDR3 comprises 16 residues. The CDR3 region is CASSFRRDSTTDTQYF. CDR3 in DNA: TGTGCCAGCAGCTTCAGGCGGGATTCAACCACAGATACGCAGTATTTT.

This chain links TRBV19 with TRBJ1-2, with 7 bases identical to TRBD1. This CDR3 is built from 17 residues. Losses at the gene ends were 7 bases for V and 4 bases for J; bases not matched to a gene: 18. Germline assignment: CDR1 LNHDA and CDR2 SQIVND (reference sequence). The CDR3 sequence: CASTASRDSPYVYGYTF. The CDR3 DNA is TGTGCCAGTACCGCATCACGGGACAGCCCCTATGTCTATGGCTACACCTTC.

The chain combines TRBV4-1 with TRBJ1-5; 7 bases are shared with TRBD1. Unmatched junction bases numbered 8, after V lost 0 bases and J lost 9 bases. The germline V gene has CDR1 MGHRA and CDR2 YSYEKL. The CDR3 extends over 15 amino acids. In DNA form, the CDR3 reads TGCGCCAGCAGCCAAGATTTACAGGGGCGGAGGCCCCAGCATTTT. This gives the protein CASSQDLQGRRPQHF.

The chain has TRBV7-8 and TRBJ2-1; 7 bases agree with TRBD2. CDR3 length: 15 residues. Germline trimming cut 1 base from V and 9 bases from J; bases unmatched to any gene: 9. The germline V gene encodes CDR1 SGHVS and CDR2 FQNEAQ. This CDR3 is CASSLEGSGNSEQFF. In DNA, the CDR3 is TGTGCCAGCAGCTTAGAGGGGAGCGGGAACAGTGAGCAGTTCTTC.

In the case of this clone: Distinct nucleotide sequences in the sample also encode this CDR3. V gene TRBV28 combines with J gene TRBJ2-7; D unclear. Germline V gives CDR1 MDHEN, CDR2 SYDVKM. Trimming took off 5 bases at V and 2 bases at J, with 7 bases between the two ends. CDR3 length equals 12 residues. The CDR3 bases are TGTGCCAGCAGTCTACTCCCCTACGAGCAGTACTTC. It is translated as CASSLLPYEQYF.

Written as DNA, the CDR3 is TGTGCCAGCAGCATTAGCGGGAGGAATGAGCAGTTCTTC. Translation gives CASSISGRNEQFF. The genes are TRBV7-9 and TRBJ2-1, with 10 bases that match TRBD2. Looked up from germline, CDR1 is SEHNR and CDR2 is FQNEAQ (reference sequence). The junction had 2 bases not matched to a gene; V was cut back by 5 bases and J by 7 bases. The CDR3 is 13 residues long. Full variable domain (remainder filled in from reference TRBV7-9 and TRBJ2-1): DTGVSQNPRHKITKRGQNVTFRCDPISEHNRLYWYRQTLGQGPEFLTYFQNEAQLEKSRLLSDRFSAERPKGSFSTLEIQRTEQGDSAMYLCASSISGRNEQFFGPGTRLTVL.

The chain combines TRBV7-9 with TRBJ2-2; 14 bases fit TRBD2. CDR1 and CDR2 (germline): SEHNR, FQNEAQ (reference sequence). CDR3 length: 16 amino acids. J was trimmed by 6 bases and V by 5 bases; bases with no gene match: 5. The CDR3 sequence is CASSIGLAGGAGELFF. In nucleotides, the CDR3 is TGTGCCAGCAGCATCGGACTAGCGGGAGGCGCCGGGGAGCTGTTTTTT. The full variable domain, in which reference TRBV7-9 and TRBJ2-2 provide the parts outside the CDR3, is DTGVSQNPRHKITKRGQNVTFRCDPISEHNRLYWYRQTLGQGPEFLTYFQNEAQLEKSRLLSDRFSAERPKGSFSTLEIQRTEQGDSAMYLCASSIGLAGGAGELFFGEGSRLTVL.

This clone was seen a single time. The CDR3 loop reads CASSFTGGNREQYF. The CDR3 nucleotides are TGTGCCAGCAGCTTCACAGGGGGGAATCGGGAGCAGTACTTC. V usage is TRBV5-6 and J usage is TRBJ2-7; 8 nucleotides line up with TRBD1. The V and J ends lost 2 bases and 7 bases, in that order; junction bases with no gene match: 8. The CDR3 has 14 amino acids. Germline assignment: CDR1 SGHDT and CDR2 YYEEEE.

This clone is a singleton in its sample. The gene calls are TRBV9 and TRBJ2-7, with 7 positions matching TRBD2. The germline V gene has CDR1 SGDLS and CDR2 YYNGEE. Trimming at V came to 5 bases and at J to 6 bases, leaving 11 bases not matched to a gene. The CDR3 length is 14 residues. CDR3 in DNA: TGTGCCAGCAGTGAAGGGGCGGGAGCTCCCGAGCAGTACTTC. This sequence encodes CASSEGAGAPEQYF.

The chain is built from TRBV5-6 and TRBJ1-4; tentatively, D is TRBD1 (5 bases). The CDR3 extends over 14 amino acids. CDR1 and CDR2 from the germline V gene are SGHDT and YYEEEE. Trimming took 3 bases from V and 8 from J, leaving 14 bases between them. The CDR3 DNA sequence: TGTGCCAGCAGCTGGCAAGGGACTGAGGAAAAACTGTTTTTT. Translating gives CASSWQGTEEKLFF. The full variable domain, rest sourced from reference TRBV5-6 and TRBJ1-4, is DAGVTQSPTHLIKTRGQQVTLRCSPKSGHDTVSWYQQALGQGPQFIFQYYEEEERQRGNFPDRFSGHQFPNYSSELNVNALLLGDSALYLCASSWQGTEEKLFFGSGTQLSVL.

The chain combines TRBV5-1 with TRBJ2-7, with D unresolved. V gave up 0 bases and J gave up 3 bases, with 13 bases separating them. The CDR3 is made up of 15 amino acids. From germline, CDR1 is SGHRS and CDR2 YFSETQ. The CDR3 nucleotides read TGCGCCAGCAGCTTGGCCCTCACCTCAAACTACGAGCAGTACTTC. Translating gives CASSLALTSNYEQYF.

This sequence joins TRBV10-3 and TRBJ2-2; the D gene is possibly TRBD1 (6 bases). Trimming took off 3 bases at V and 4 bases at J, with 15 bases between the two ends. Germline V gene sequence: CDR1 ENHRY, CDR2 SYGVKD. The CDR3 runs 16 residues. CDR3 bases: TGTGCCATCAGTGATTTGGGGGCAGGGTTCACCGGGGAGCTGTTTTTT. It specifies CAISDLGAGFTGELFF.

The chain couples TRBV9 to TRBJ1-4, with 10 bases that match TRBD1. Trimming took 4 bases from V and 1 from J; bases not matched to a gene: 7. The CDR3 sequence is 17 residues long. The V gene's germline CDR1 is SGDLS and CDR2 YYNGEE. The CDR3 DNA is TGTGCCAGCAGCCGGGGACAGGGGTTTTTAACTAATGAAAAACTGTTTTTT. It specifies CASSRGQGFLTNEKLFF.

The chain uses TRBV4-3 and TRBJ2-7; D is undetermined. The ends were cut back, 0 bases at V and 0 bases at J, with 12 bases in the middle. From germline, CDR1 is LGHNA and CDR2 YSLEER. The CDR3 has 16 amino acids. The CDR3 sequence: CASSQDSTLSSYEQYF. CDR3 sequence (DNA): TGCGCCAGCAGCCAAGACTCAACGCTGAGCTCCTACGAGCAGTACTTC.

The chain has TRBV5-5 and TRBJ1-3, with 7 bases lining up with TRBD1. Germline CDR1 and CDR2: SGHKS and YYEKEE (reference sequence). Germline trimming cut 4 bases from V and 6 bases from J; bases unmatched to any gene: 10. The CDR3 spans 15 residues. CDR3 sequence: CASSPRQGWANTIYF. The DNA of the CDR3 is TGTGCCAGCAGCCCCAGACAGGGTTGGGCAAACACCATATATTTT.